This T cell receptor beta chain was sequenced in a study of technical replicates of blood from a handful of donors. CDR1 is MNHEY, CDR2 SVGAGI, per germline. The CDR3 length is 13 residues. V was shortened by 0 bases and J by 4 bases, with 6 bases between the two germline ends. Some clones are missing from TCRdb's copy, which holds only in-frame ones; the method was immunoSEQ multiplex PCR. The table shows approximately 59,000 clones, with approximately 86% occurring only once. The rearrangement joins TRBV6-5 to TRBJ1-2, with D uncertain. The TCR originated in a human donor in good health. Some clones in this sample may be carry-over from other donors' samples. Sequences were obtained from PBMCs. This chain's CDR3 is CASSYSRIYGYTF. For the CDR3, the DNA is TGTGCCAGCAGTTACTCGAGGATCTATGGCTACACCTTC.